The sequence of this TCR beta chain was determined in a study of blood T cell repertoires in COVID-19. Study context: Samples of COVID-19 (acute and convalescent) were obtained from the United States, Italy and Spain.

Using immunoSEQ multiplex PCR, the repertoire was profiled, and TCRdb retains in-frame clones only, with some absent. The sample has under 200,000 clones; 82% are singletons. Trimming removed 3 bases from V and 1 base from J; junction bases left unmatched: 4. Germline lookup yields CDR1 MGHRA and CDR2 YSYEKL. This CDR3 region has 17 residues. Material for sequencing was PBMCs or T cells enriched from blood (not recorded which). The receptor comes from a man aged 55 to 70 who had recovered from COVID-19. The chain uses TRBV4-1 and TRBJ2-1, with TRBD2 identical over 12 bases. The CDR3 nucleotides are TGCGCCAGCAGCCATCCGACTAGCGGGAGATCCTACAATGAGCAGTTCTTC. Translated: CASSHPTSGRSYNEQFF.